These T cell receptor beta chains were read from a single sample in a study of blood T cell repertoires in COVID-19. The protocol was immunoSEQ multiplex PCR, while the TCRdb copy is restricted to in-frame clones and leaves out a portion. The table records tens of thousands of clones, approximately 79% of them present only once. Sequenced material: peripheral blood. The receptors stem from a man aged 55 to 69 with active or convalescent COVID-19. The CDR3 runs from the conserved cysteine through the conserved F or W. Fields, in order: D gene, J gene, V gene, CDR3 length, clone size, CDR3 protein, CDR3 DNA. A D gene is named only where the DNA matches it firmly. Clone size is not always given. Where it is, it says once, few, many or a class for expanded clones.

d_call: NA
j_call: TRBJ2-1
v_call: TRBV7-2
cdr3_length: 14
clone_size: NA
cdr3_aa: CASSYMSSYNEQFF
cdr3_nt: TGTGCCAGCAGTTATATGAGCTCCTACAATGAGCAGTTCTTC

d_call: NA
j_call: TRBJ2-2
v_call: TRBV5-5
cdr3_length: 13
clone_size: NA
cdr3_aa: CASSFTGTGELFF
cdr3_nt: TGTGCCAGCAGCTTCACGGGGACCGGGGAGCTGTTTTTT

d_call: NA
j_call: TRBJ2-7
v_call: TRBV11-2
cdr3_length: 14
clone_size: once
cdr3_aa: CASSLRREAYEQYF
cdr3_nt: TGTGCCAGCAGCTTACGTAGGGAGGCCTACGAGCAGTACTTC

d_call: TRBD1
j_call: TRBJ2-2
v_call: TRBV7-3
cdr3_length: 16
clone_size: NA
cdr3_aa: CASSATGQGGSGELFF
cdr3_nt: TGTGCCAGCAGCGCTACGGGACAGGGGGGTTCCGGGGAGCTGTTTTTT

d_call: NA
j_call: TRBJ1-1
v_call: TRBV12-3/TRBV12-4
cdr3_length: 13
clone_size: NA
cdr3_aa: CASSSNGNTEAFF
cdr3_nt: TGTGCCAGCAGTAGTAACGGGAACACTGAAGCTTTCTTT

d_call: NA
j_call: TRBJ2-1
v_call: TRBV29-1
cdr3_length: 12
clone_size: NA
cdr3_aa: CSGLWGVSEQFF
cdr3_nt: TGCAGCGGTCTATGGGGGGTTAGTGAGCAGTTCTTC

d_call: TRBD1
j_call: TRBJ1-4
v_call: TRBV2
cdr3_length: 13
clone_size: NA
cdr3_aa: CASSDRGREKLFF
cdr3_nt: TGTGCCAGCAGCGACAGGGGGCGCGAAAAACTGTTTTTT

d_call: TRBD1
j_call: TRBJ1-1
v_call: TRBV10-3
cdr3_length: 15
clone_size: NA
cdr3_aa: CAISGQGETNTEAFF
cdr3_nt: TGTGCCATCAGTGGACAGGGGGAAACGAACACTGAAGCTTTCTTT

d_call: TRBD1
j_call: TRBJ1-5
v_call: TRBV28
cdr3_length: 16
clone_size: NA
cdr3_aa: CASSFQGQGHNQPQHF
cdr3_nt: TGTGCCAGCAGTTTTCAAGGACAGGGACACAATCAGCCCCAGCATTTT

d_call: TRBD2
j_call: TRBJ2-7
v_call: TRBV19
cdr3_length: 15
clone_size: NA
cdr3_aa: CASSIASGSSYEQYF
cdr3_nt: TGTGCCAGTAGTATCGCTAGCGGGTCCTCCTACGAGCAGTACTTC

d_call: TRBD2
j_call: TRBJ2-6
v_call: TRBV10-2
cdr3_length: 17
clone_size: NA
cdr3_aa: CASARTSGGAGANVLTF
cdr3_nt: TGCGCCAGCGCCAGGACTAGCGGGGGGGCTGGGGCCAACGTCCTGACTTTC

d_call: NA
j_call: TRBJ1-5
v_call: TRBV4-1
cdr3_length: 13
clone_size: NA
cdr3_aa: CASSLDRNQPQHF
cdr3_nt: TGCGCCAGCAGCCTAGACAGGAATCAGCCCCAGCATTTT

d_call: TRBD1
j_call: TRBJ2-3
v_call: TRBV7-3
cdr3_length: 15
clone_size: few
cdr3_aa: CASSLEDRVPNTQYF
cdr3_nt: TGTGCCAGCAGCTTAGAAGACAGGGTTCCAAATACGCAGTATTTT

d_call: TRBD1
j_call: TRBJ2-3
v_call: TRBV6-2/TRBV6-3
cdr3_length: 16
clone_size: NA
cdr3_aa: CASSYYRGRRTDTQYF
cdr3_nt: TGTGCCAGCAGTTATTACAGGGGACGACGCACAGATACGCAGTATTTT

d_call: NA
j_call: TRBJ1-1
v_call: TRBV23-1
cdr3_length: 15
clone_size: NA
cdr3_aa: CASRQGPLLNTEAFF
cdr3_nt: TGCGCCAGCAGACAGGGCCCCCTTCTTAACACTGAAGCTTTCTTT

d_call: TRBD1
j_call: TRBJ2-1
v_call: TRBV4-1
cdr3_length: 16
clone_size: NA
cdr3_aa: CASSLHPGQGSSGQFF
cdr3_nt: TGCGCCAGCAGCCTACATCCGGGACAGGGCAGTTCCGGGCAGTTCTTC

d_call: NA
j_call: TRBJ2-3
v_call: TRBV4-2
cdr3_length: 13
clone_size: once
cdr3_aa: CASSQDLPDTQYF
cdr3_nt: TGTGCCAGCAGCCAAGATCTCCCAGATACGCAGTATTTT

d_call: NA
j_call: TRBJ2-3
v_call: TRBV7-7
cdr3_length: 13
clone_size: NA
cdr3_aa: CASSPSITDTQYF
cdr3_nt: TGTGCCAGCAGCCCCTCTATCACAGATACGCAGTATTTT

d_call: NA
j_call: TRBJ1-5
v_call: TRBV15
cdr3_length: 15
clone_size: once
cdr3_aa: CATSRDVGGDQPQHF
cdr3_nt: TGTGCCACCAGCAGAGACGTCGGAGGGGATCAGCCCCAGCATTTT

d_call: TRBD2
j_call: TRBJ2-5
v_call: TRBV25-1
cdr3_length: 18
clone_size: NA
cdr3_aa: CASSEWKNSGGVQETQYF
cdr3_nt: TGTGCCAGCAGTGAATGGAAGAATAGCGGGGGGGTACAAGAGACCCAGTACTTC

d_call: TRBD1
j_call: TRBJ2-5
v_call: TRBV7-2
cdr3_length: 16
clone_size: NA
cdr3_aa: CASSFTGGHTGETQYF
cdr3_nt: TGTGCCAGCAGCTTCACAGGGGGCCACACGGGGGAGACCCAGTACTTC

d_call: TRBD2
j_call: TRBJ2-5
v_call: TRBV5-1
cdr3_length: 18
clone_size: NA
cdr3_aa: CASSLSFVSSGGQETQYF
cdr3_nt: TGCGCCAGCAGTTTGTCGTTTGTCTCTAGCGGGGGACAAGAGACCCAGTACTTC

d_call: NA
j_call: TRBJ1-2
v_call: TRBV11-1
cdr3_length: 11
clone_size: NA
cdr3_aa: CASRSNYGYTF
cdr3_nt: TGTGCCAGCAGGAGCAACTATGGCTACACCTTC

d_call: NA
j_call: TRBJ2-2
v_call: TRBV30
cdr3_length: 16
clone_size: NA
cdr3_aa: CAWSVRGSLNTGELFF
cdr3_nt: TGTGCCTGGAGTGTACGGGGTTCCCTGAACACCGGGGAGCTGTTTTTT

d_call: NA
j_call: TRBJ2-5
v_call: TRBV10-3
cdr3_length: 14
clone_size: NA
cdr3_aa: CAISEPLREETQYF
cdr3_nt: TGTGCCATCAGTGAGCCCTTGAGGGAAGAGACCCAGTACTTC

d_call: TRBD1
j_call: TRBJ2-1
v_call: TRBV18
cdr3_length: 15
clone_size: NA
cdr3_aa: CASSPWTGPYNEQFF
cdr3_nt: TGTGCCAGCTCACCTTGGACAGGGCCTTACAATGAGCAGTTCTTC

d_call: TRBD1
j_call: TRBJ1-4
v_call: TRBV27
cdr3_length: 15
clone_size: NA
cdr3_aa: CASSLNLGQYEKLFF
cdr3_nt: TGTGCCAGCAGTTTAAATCTGGGACAGTATGAAAAACTGTTTTTT

d_call: TRBD2
j_call: TRBJ2-3
v_call: TRBV4-2
cdr3_length: 18
clone_size: NA
cdr3_aa: CASSRQHRTSGATDTQYF
cdr3_nt: TGTGCCAGCAGCCGACAACATCGGACTAGCGGGGCCACAGATACGCAGTATTTT

d_call: TRBD1
j_call: TRBJ2-1
v_call: TRBV29-1
cdr3_length: 14
clone_size: few
cdr3_aa: CSVEARGQYNEQFF
cdr3_nt: TGCAGCGTTGAAGCCAGGGGGCAGTACAATGAGCAGTTCTTC

d_call: TRBD1
j_call: TRBJ1-2
v_call: TRBV5-8
cdr3_length: 17
clone_size: NA
cdr3_aa: CASSSRDRGPLGYGYTF
cdr3_nt: TGTGCCAGCAGCTCCCGGGACAGGGGGCCGTTGGGCTATGGCTACACCTTC

d_call: TRBD1
j_call: TRBJ2-6
v_call: TRBV9
cdr3_length: 17
clone_size: NA
cdr3_aa: CASSVDRDRSGANVLTF
cdr3_nt: TGTGCCAGCAGCGTAGATCGGGACAGATCTGGGGCCAACGTCCTGACTTTC

d_call: NA
j_call: TRBJ2-7
v_call: TRBV12-3/TRBV12-4
cdr3_length: 13
clone_size: NA
cdr3_aa: CASSLRQNYEQYF
cdr3_nt: TGTGCCAGCAGTTTAAGACAGAACTACGAGCAGTACTTC

d_call: NA
j_call: TRBJ2-7
v_call: TRBV24-1
cdr3_length: 13
clone_size: NA
cdr3_aa: CATRGQNSYEQYF
cdr3_nt: TGTGCCACCAGAGGACAGAACTCCTACGAGCAGTACTTC

d_call: TRBD2
j_call: TRBJ2-3
v_call: TRBV11-3
cdr3_length: 15
clone_size: NA
cdr3_aa: CASALSGGDTDTQYF
cdr3_nt: TGTGCCAGCGCTCTTAGCGGGGGTGATACGGATACGCAGTATTTT

d_call: TRBD1
j_call: TRBJ1-1
v_call: TRBV6-5
cdr3_length: 15
clone_size: NA
cdr3_aa: CASRPGQGATAEAFF
cdr3_nt: TGTGCCAGCAGGCCGGGACAGGGGGCGACGGCTGAAGCTTTCTTT

d_call: NA
j_call: TRBJ1-1
v_call: TRBV5-1
cdr3_length: 15
clone_size: few
cdr3_aa: CASSLGGRANTEAFF
cdr3_nt: TGCGCCAGCAGCTTGGGTGGCAGGGCGAACACTGAAGCTTTCTTT

d_call: TRBD2
j_call: TRBJ2-1
v_call: TRBV13
cdr3_length: 16
clone_size: NA
cdr3_aa: CASSPLAGGPGSEQFF
cdr3_nt: TGTGCCAGCAGCCCACTAGCGGGGGGGCCGGGGAGTGAGCAGTTCTTC

d_call: NA
j_call: TRBJ2-1
v_call: TRBV4-1
cdr3_length: 19
clone_size: NA
cdr3_aa: CASSQEVTTGTSRWGEQFF
cdr3_nt: TGCGCCAGCAGCCAAGAGGTCACTACCGGGACTTCTCGGTGGGGTGAGCAGTTCTTC

d_call: NA
j_call: TRBJ2-2
v_call: TRBV5-4
cdr3_length: 15
clone_size: few
cdr3_aa: CASSIGGPNTGELFF
cdr3_nt: TGTGCCAGCAGCATCGGGGGACCGAACACCGGGGAGCTGTTTTTT

d_call: NA
j_call: TRBJ1-2
v_call: TRBV7-2
cdr3_length: 13
clone_size: NA
cdr3_aa: CANRGSLDYGYTF
cdr3_nt: TGTGCCAACCGGGGATCCCTTGACTATGGCTACACCTTC